This TCR beta chain was profiled in a study of CD8 T cells in ankylosing spondylitis. Overall study results and limits: From matched ankylosing spondylitis synovial fluid, disease-linked clones were reportedly recovered at significantly enriched levels. A motif of fewer than ten highly homologous TCR beta variants was seen as apparently characteristic of ankylosing spondylitis blood.

A word on this clonotype: Its antigen remains unidentified.

The CDR3 is made up of 13 amino acids. Germline V lookup: CDR1 SGHNT, CDR2 YYREEE (reference sequence). Trimming pared 5 bases from V and 0 bases from J, leaving 7 bases between. TCRdb passed the 5' RACE reads through MiXCR, listing each CDR3 protein once. This sample has about 440,000 distinct CDR3 sequences, with 15% to 20% found just once. The TCR comes from a male donor with ankylosing spondylitis. The chain uses TRBV5-4 and TRBJ2-3; no reliable D call. Source material: blood, either unsorted or a sorted T cell fraction (not recorded which). CDR3 bases: TGTGCCAGCAGAAATTCTAGCACAGATACGCAGTATTTT. It translates to CASRNSSTDTQYF. The variable domain in full, completed from reference TRBV5-4 and TRBJ2-3, reads ETGVTQSPTHLIKTRGQQVTLRCSSQSGHNTVSWYQQALGQGPQFIFQYYREEENGRGNFPPRFSGLQFPNYSSELNVNALELDDSALYLCASRNSSTDTQYFGPGTRLTVL.